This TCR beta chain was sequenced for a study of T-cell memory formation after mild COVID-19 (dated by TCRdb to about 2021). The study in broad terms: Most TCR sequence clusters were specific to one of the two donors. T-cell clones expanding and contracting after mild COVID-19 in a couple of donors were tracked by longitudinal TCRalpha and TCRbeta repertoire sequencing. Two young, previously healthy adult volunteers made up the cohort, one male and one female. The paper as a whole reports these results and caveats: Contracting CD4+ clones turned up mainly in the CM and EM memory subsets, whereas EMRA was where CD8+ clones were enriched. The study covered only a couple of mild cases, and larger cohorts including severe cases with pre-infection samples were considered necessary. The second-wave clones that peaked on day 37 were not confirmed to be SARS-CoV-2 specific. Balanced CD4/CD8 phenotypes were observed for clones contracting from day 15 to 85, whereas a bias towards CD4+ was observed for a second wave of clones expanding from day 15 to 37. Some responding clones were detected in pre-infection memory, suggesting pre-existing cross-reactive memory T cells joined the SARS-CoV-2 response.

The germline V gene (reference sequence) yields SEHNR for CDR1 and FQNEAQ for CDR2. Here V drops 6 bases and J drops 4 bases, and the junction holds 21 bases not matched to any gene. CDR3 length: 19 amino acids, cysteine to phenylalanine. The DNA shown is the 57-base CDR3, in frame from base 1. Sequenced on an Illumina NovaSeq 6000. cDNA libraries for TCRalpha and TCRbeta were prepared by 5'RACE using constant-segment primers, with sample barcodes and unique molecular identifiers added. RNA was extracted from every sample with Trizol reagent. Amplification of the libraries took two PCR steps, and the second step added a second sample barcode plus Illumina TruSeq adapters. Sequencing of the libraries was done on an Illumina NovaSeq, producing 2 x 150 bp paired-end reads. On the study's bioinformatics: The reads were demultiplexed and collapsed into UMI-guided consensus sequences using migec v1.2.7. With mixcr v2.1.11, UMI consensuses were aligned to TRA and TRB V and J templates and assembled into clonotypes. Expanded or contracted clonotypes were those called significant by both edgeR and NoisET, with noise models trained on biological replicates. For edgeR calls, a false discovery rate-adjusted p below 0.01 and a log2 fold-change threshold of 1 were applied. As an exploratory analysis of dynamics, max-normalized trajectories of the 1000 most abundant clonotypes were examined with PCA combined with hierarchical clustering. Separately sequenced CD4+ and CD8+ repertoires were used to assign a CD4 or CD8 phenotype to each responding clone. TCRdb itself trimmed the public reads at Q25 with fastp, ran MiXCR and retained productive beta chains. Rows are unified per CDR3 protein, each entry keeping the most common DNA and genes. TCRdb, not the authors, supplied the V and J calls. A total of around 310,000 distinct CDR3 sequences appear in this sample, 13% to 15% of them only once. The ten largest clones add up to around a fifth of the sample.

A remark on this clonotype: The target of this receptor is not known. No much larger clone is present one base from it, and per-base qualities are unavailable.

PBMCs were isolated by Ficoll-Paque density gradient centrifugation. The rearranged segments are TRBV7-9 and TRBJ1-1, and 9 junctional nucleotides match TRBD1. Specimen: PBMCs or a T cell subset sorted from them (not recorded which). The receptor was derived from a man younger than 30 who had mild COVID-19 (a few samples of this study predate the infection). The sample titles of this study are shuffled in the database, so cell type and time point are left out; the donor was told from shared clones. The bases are TGTGCCAGCAGACACACGGCGGGACAGGGTCCCCCGTTGGGCACTGAAGCTTTCTTT. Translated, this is CASRHTAGQGPPLGTEAFF.